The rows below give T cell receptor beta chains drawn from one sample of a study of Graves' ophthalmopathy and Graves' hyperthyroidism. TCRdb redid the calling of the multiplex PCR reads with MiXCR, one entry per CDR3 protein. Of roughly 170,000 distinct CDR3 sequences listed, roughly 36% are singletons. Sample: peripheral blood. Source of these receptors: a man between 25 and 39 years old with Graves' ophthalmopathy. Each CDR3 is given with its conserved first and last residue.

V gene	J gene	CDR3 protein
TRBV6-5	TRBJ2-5	CASSYGGVGGETQYF
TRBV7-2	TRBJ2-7	CATSRDSMGIYEQYF
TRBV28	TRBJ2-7	CASSLGQGNPYEQYF
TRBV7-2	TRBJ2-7	CASSLGPTGQNYEQYF
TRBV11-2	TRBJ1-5	CASSDTGVLGNQPQHF
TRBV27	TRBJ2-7	CASSLSGAHAYEQYF
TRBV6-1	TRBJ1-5	CASSQTQGGPQHF
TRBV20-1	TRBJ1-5	CSAHERQGRPQHF
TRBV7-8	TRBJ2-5	CASSRGRTSWETQYF
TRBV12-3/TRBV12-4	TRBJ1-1	CASTPVGGRPLNTEAFF
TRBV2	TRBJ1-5	CASSVDTPSNQPQHF
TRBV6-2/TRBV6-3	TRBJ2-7	CASSRLAGIYEQYF
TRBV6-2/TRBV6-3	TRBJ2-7	CASSPADELRYF
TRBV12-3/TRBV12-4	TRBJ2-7	CASSDPKVPYEQYF
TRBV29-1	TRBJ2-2	CSVANRARTGELFF
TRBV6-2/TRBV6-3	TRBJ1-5	CASSFTTGTSSNQPQHF
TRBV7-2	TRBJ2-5	CASSLEGSRPTQYF
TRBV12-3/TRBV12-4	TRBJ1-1	CASSVDPGRLNTEAFF
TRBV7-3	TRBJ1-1	CASRLTAHTEAFF
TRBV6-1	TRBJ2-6	CASSPTGLFSGANVLTF
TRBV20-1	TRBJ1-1	CSARTRDRGPTEAFF
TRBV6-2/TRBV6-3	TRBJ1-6	CASRSWQDNSPLHF
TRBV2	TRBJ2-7	CASTLDYEQYF
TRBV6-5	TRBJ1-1	CASSRGPPGEAEAFF
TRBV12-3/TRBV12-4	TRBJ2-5	CASSSPTSGQETQYF
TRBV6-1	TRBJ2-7	CASRGLGQPTQYF
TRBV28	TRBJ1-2	CAIQTTVLLNYGYTF
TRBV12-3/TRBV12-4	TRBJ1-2	CASSLKGLPYGYTF
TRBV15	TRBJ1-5	CATSFYGQPQHF
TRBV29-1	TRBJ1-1	CSVETGDKNTEAFF
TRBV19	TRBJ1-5	CASSAGGGLSQPQHF
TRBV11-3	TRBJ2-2	CASSSPSGAPGELFF
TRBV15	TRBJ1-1	CATSETSQGLSNTEAFF
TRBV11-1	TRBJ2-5	CASSRDRIGETQYF
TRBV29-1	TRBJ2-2	CSVGTSNTGELFF
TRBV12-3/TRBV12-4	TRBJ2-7	CASRRDISSYEQYF
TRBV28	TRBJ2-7	CASSLAARAGEQYF
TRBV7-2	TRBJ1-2	CASSLTLDYGYTF
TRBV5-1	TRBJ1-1	CASRPDSPGTEAFF
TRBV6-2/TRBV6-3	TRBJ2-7	CASERSGSYEQYF
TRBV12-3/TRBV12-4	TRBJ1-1	CASSVEEMSNTEAFF
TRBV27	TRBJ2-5	CASRRVWSQETQYF
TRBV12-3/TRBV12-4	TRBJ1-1	CASSLSSMNTEAFF
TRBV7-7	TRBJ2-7	CASSPLTGPNEQYF
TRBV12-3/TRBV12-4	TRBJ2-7	CASSPRRQGRNEQYF
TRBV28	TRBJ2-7	CASSPMTENYEQYF
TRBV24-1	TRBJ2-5	CATSERTGGRETQYF
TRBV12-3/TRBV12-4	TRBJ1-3	CASRRQGSGNTIYF
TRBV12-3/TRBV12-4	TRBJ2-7	CASRVTSWGEQYF
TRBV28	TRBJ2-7	CASDRGDSLYEQYF
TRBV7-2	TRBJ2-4	CASSLADRENIQYF
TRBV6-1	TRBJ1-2	CASSEVGGEGYTF
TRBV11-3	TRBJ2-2	CASRTTGELFF
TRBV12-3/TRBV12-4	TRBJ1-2	CASRQAGVYGYTF
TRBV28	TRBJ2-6	CASRTGLEGRANVLTF